The sequence of this TCR beta chain was determined in a study of cytomegalovirus exposure and HLA in healthy donors. Study information: From HLA-typed donors, an early data release held tens of millions of unique TCRs. Points from the study as a whole: In a later analysis, at a false discovery rate of 0.05, roughly 16,000 TCR beta sequences matched HLA alleles. Previously analyzed data showed that most TCR beta V segments were productive at a frequency of about 87% or about 30%.

Vbeta (60) and Jbeta (13) primers were used in the PCR. Only in-frame clones appear in the TCRdb table, and some are missing; sequencing was by immunoSEQ multiplex PCR. The data hold approximately 79,000 clones, with 74% observed a single time. The CDR3 totals 16 residues. V was clipped by 1 base and J by 1 base, with 13 bases between them. Germline loops: CDR1 LGHNA, CDR2 YNFKEQ. This clone was recorded only once. Its specificity is unknown. Material: PBMCs. This sequence originates from a man in his forties or fifties in good health and CMV-seropositive. The chain couples TRBV4-2 to TRBJ1-1; no reliable D call. Here the CDR3 DNA reads TGTGCCAGCAGCCAAGCGGCGGAGATTCCGAACACTGAAGCTTTCTTT. Its protein is CASSQAAEIPNTEAFF.